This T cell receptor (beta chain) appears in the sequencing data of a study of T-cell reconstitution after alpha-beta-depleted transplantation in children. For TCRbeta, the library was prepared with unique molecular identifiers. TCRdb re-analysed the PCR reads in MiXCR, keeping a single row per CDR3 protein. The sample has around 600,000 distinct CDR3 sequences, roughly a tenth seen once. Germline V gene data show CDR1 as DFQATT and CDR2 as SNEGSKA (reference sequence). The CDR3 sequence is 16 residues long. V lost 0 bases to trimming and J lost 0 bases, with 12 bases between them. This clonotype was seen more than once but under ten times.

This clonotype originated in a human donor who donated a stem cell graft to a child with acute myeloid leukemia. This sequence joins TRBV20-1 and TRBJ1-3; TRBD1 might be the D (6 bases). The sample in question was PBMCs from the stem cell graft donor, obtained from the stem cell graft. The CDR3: CSARDRGQHSGNTIYF. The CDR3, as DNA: TGCAGTGCTAGAGATCGCGGACAGCACTCTGGAAACACCATATATTTT.